This T cell receptor (beta chain) was retrieved from a study of cytomegalovirus exposure and HLA in healthy donors. Study-wide results and caveats: Earlier analysis yielded a pattern in which most TCR beta V segments were productive about 87% or about 30% of the time. By HLA locus, TCR association rates varied in a later analysis, with DRB1 showing the most and HLA-C the fewest.

PCR employed 60 Vbeta and 13 Jbeta primers. Data came from immunoSEQ multiplex PCR; TCRdb stores just in-frame clones and leaves some out. The sample carries 220,000 or so clones, about 72% recorded once. CDR1 is MDHEN, CDR2 SYDVKM, per germline. J gave up 4 bases and V 2 bases, and 8 bases lay outside the gene matches. CDR3 length equals 16 residues. Regarding this clone: Antigen unknown.

Sequenced sample: PBMCs. This receptor was identified in a male donor in good health and CMV-seronegative. The rearrangement joins TRBV28 to TRBJ2-7; TRBD2 matches at 10 bases. CDR3 amino acids: CASSLPASGRPYEQYF. The CDR3 DNA follows: TGTGCCAGCAGTTTACCCGCTAGCGGGAGACCTTACGAGCAGTACTTC.